Listed below are T cell receptor beta chains from one sample, sequenced in a study of T cells in Graves' hyperthyroidism and ophthalmopathy. TCRdb re-derived calls from the multiplex PCR reads in MiXCR, one entry per CDR3 protein. The sample holds under 800,000 distinct CDR3 sequences, 14% seen once. Sample: blood. These receptors were obtained from a young woman with Graves' hyperthyroidism. CDR3s include the opening cysteine and the closing phenylalanine or tryptophan. A D gene is named only where the DNA matches it firmly. Some rows mark clone size as missing; the rest say once, few, many or name a class of expanded clone.

>TRBV20-1|NA|TRBJ1-5|NA
TGCAGTGCTGTAAACACGCTATATAGCAATCAGCCCCAGCATTTT
CSAVNTLYSNQPQHF
>TRBV29-1|TRBD2|TRBJ2-3|NA
TGCAGCGTCCTTGGACTAGCGGGAGAATCGGGAACAGATACGCAGTATTTT
CSVLGLAGESGTDTQYF
>TRBV10-3|NA|TRBJ1-1|few
TGTGCCATCCAAGGGGGGACGACGAACACTGAAGCTTTCTTT
CAIQGGTTNTEAFF
>TRBV4-2|NA|TRBJ2-1|NA
TGTGCCAGCAGCCAGAGTGGCACTACCTACAATGAGCAGTTCTTC
CASSQSGTTYNEQFF
>TRBV20-1|NA|TRBJ2-1|NA
TGCAGTGCCCCAGGACAACCCTGGGAGCAGTGCTTC
CSAPGQPWEQCF
>TRBV20-1|NA|TRBJ1-5|NA
TGCAGTGCTAGGATTGGGGGGAAGAGCAATCAGCCCCAGCATTTT
CSARIGGKSNQPQHF
>TRBV5-4|TRBD1|TRBJ2-1|few
TGTGCCAGCAGCCCCGGGGGCGGACAGGGGGCCTACAATGAGCAGTTCTTC
CASSPGGGQGAYNEQFF
>TRBV6-1|NA|TRBJ1-6|NA
TGTGCCAGCAGAAAGGGGCATCAGGGTGATAATTCACCCCTCCACTTT
CASRKGHQGDNSPLHF
>TRBV27|NA|TRBJ1-1|many
TGTGCCAGCAGTCCCCACAGCGAGAACACTGAAGCTTTCTTT
CASSPHSENTEAFF
>TRBV30|TRBD1|TRBJ1-5|few
TGTGCCTGGAGTGACAGGGGGCGTCAGCCCCAGCATTTT
CAWSDRGRQPQHF
>TRBV12-3/TRBV12-4|TRBD2|TRBJ2-1|NA
TGTGCCAGCAGTGGAGGGACTAGCGAAGTCAATGAGCAGTTCTTC
CASSGGTSEVNEQFF
>TRBV6-1|TRBD2|TRBJ2-3|few
TGTGCCAGCAGCCTTAGCGGGAGGTCAGATACGCAGTATTTT
CASSLSGRSDTQYF
>TRBV20-1|TRBD1|TRBJ1-1|NA
TGCAGTGCTAGAGACCCGACAGGGCTACTTAACACTGAAGCTTTCTTT
CSARDPTGLLNTEAFF
>TRBV11-1|TRBD2|TRBJ2-3|many
TGTGCCAGCGTAGCGGGGAGCACAGATACGCAGTATTTT
CASVAGSTDTQYF
>TRBV3-1|NA|TRBJ2-5|few
TGTGCCGCGAAGCCACGGTACGCTACGGAAGAGACCCAGTACTTC
CAAKPRYATEETQYF
>TRBV5-6|NA|TRBJ1-1|NA
TGTGCCAGCAGCTTGGTAGGCGCGAGCACTGAAGCTTTCTTT
CASSLVGASTEAFF
>TRBV13|NA|TRBJ2-4|few
TGTGCCAGCAGCCTCTTAACGCCCTTTGGGCACCCAGTCGTCCAAAACATTCAGTACTTC
CASSLLTPFGHPVVQNIQYF
>TRBV20-1|TRBD2|TRBJ2-7|many
TGCAGTGCTAGAGATGAGGCTAGCGGGCCCTACGAGCAGTACTTC
CSARDEASGPYEQYF
>TRBV9|NA|TRBJ2-3|few
TGTGCCAGCAGCGTAGGTGGCTCCCACACAGATACGCAGTATTTT
CASSVGGSHTDTQYF
>TRBV7-9|NA|TRBJ2-7|NA
TGTGCCAGCAGCTACCCTTCCCGCTACGAGCAGTACTTC
CASSYPSRYEQYF
>TRBV18|NA|TRBJ2-4|many
TGTGCCAGCTCAATTCTCGGGGTTTTGGACATTCAGTACTTC
CASSILGVLDIQYF
>TRBV2|NA|TRBJ1-2|NA
TGTGCCAGCATACGTGGAGGCTATGGCTACACCTTC
CASIRGGYGYTF
>TRBV6-1|NA|TRBJ2-3|few
TGTGCCAGCAGTTCTTGGGGGGATACGCAGTATTTT
CASSSWGDTQYF
>TRBV11-3|NA|TRBJ2-3|many
TGTGCCAGCAGCTGGGGACTTGATACTAGCACAGATACGCAGTATTTT
CASSWGLDTSTDTQYF
>TRBV6-1|NA|TRBJ2-5|NA
TGTGCCAGCATCCCCGGGGGAAACCAAGAGACCCAGTACTTC
CASIPGGNQETQYF
>TRBV12-3/TRBV12-4|NA|TRBJ2-4|many
TGTGCCAGCAGTTTGACGAATCTAGCCAAAAACATTCAGTACTTC
CASSLTNLAKNIQYF
>TRBV6-1|NA|TRBJ2-3|many
TGTGCCAGCAGCTTCGGGACTCCCGGAACAGATACGCAGTATTTT
CASSFGTPGTDTQYF